Listed here are 8 T cell receptor beta chains from one sample, sequenced in a study of blood T cells in healthy people across ages. Primed by a sample-barcoded 5' primer and a J-beta primer mix, a second PCR proceeded for 7 to 11 cycles. TCRdb used MiXCR to reprocess the 5' RACE reads, holding one entry per CDR3 protein. This sample has roughly 930,000 distinct CDR3 sequences, with approximately 49% found just once. Sequencing was performed on blood. Receptors were obtained from a man aged 25-40 years in good health.

This sequence joins TRBV6-5 and TRBJ2-7; TRBD2 matches 8 bases. CDR3 size: 15 residues. Per germline, CDR1 MNHEY and CDR2 SVGAGI. The V gene end was trimmed by 6 bases and the J gene end by 0 bases; junction bases not matched to a gene: 7. This CDR3 reads CASRRAGESSYEQYF. In DNA, the CDR3 is TGTGCCAGCAGACGAGCGGGGGAAAGCTCCTACGAGCAGTACTTC.

The CDR3: CASSLGLAGPSYEQYF. The DNA for the CDR3 is TGTGCCAGCAGCTTAGGACTAGCGGGACCTTCCTACGAGCAGTACTTC. The rearrangement links TRBV7-9 to TRBJ2-7, with 11 bases that match TRBD2. V shed 1 base, J shed 1 base, and the junction held 3 bases outside the gene matches. CDR1 and CDR2 (germline): SEHNR, FQNEAQ (reference sequence). This CDR3 is built from 16 residues.

The chain recombines TRBV5-1 with TRBJ2-7; 8 nucleotides align to TRBD1. The CDR3 extends over 15 amino acids. Germline CDR1 is SGHRS and CDR2 is YFSETQ. Trimming removed 4 bases from V and 3 bases from J; junction bases left unmatched: 9. CDR3 sequence (DNA): TGCGCCAGCAGCGTAGAACAGGGACAGGTCTACGAGCAGTACTTC. The encoded protein is CASSVEQGQVYEQYF.

This chain uses TRBV10-2 with TRBJ2-3; possibly TRBD1 or TRBD2 for D (6 bases each). Germline V lookup: CDR1 WSHSY, CDR2 SAAADI. The V end lost 8 bases, the J end lost 8 bases, and 20 bases lay between the germline ends. The CDR3 contains 14 residues. The CDR3 bases are TGCGCCAGCTGGTATGGGGGCCAGGGAGGTACGCAGTATTTT. This codes for CASWYGGQGGTQYF.

This chain connects TRBV4-1 to TRBJ2-3, with D tentatively TRBD1 or TRBD2 (5 bases each). There are 16 residues in the CDR3. V lost 2 bases and J 2 bases, leaving 14 bases between the germline ends. The germline CDR1 and CDR2 sequences are MGHRA and YSYEKL. CDR3 in amino acids: CASSQRRGPSTDTQYF. CDR3 nucleotide sequence: TGCGCCAGCAGCCAAAGACGGGGCCCTTCCACAGATACGCAGTATTTT.

The chain carries TRBV5-1 and TRBJ2-7; D remains ambiguous. CDR1 is SGHRS and CDR2 is YFSETQ in the germline V gene. The CDR3 spans 15 residues. Between the trimmed V and J ends, which lost 0 bases and 0 bases, there was a span of 10 bases. CDR3 sequence: CASSLDSTSSYEQYF. In DNA form, the CDR3 reads TGCGCCAGCAGCTTGGACTCAACCTCCTCCTACGAGCAGTACTTC.

There are many counts of this clonotype. V is TRBV4-3 and J is TRBJ1-5; D unclear. The germline CDR1 and CDR2 sequences are LGHNA and YSLEER. There are 15 residues in the CDR3. V was cut by 0 bases and J by 0 bases, with 6 bases left in between. In DNA, the CDR3 is TGCGCCAGCAGCCAAGAATGGGGTAGCAATCAGCCCCAGCATTTT. This gives the protein CASSQEWGSNQPQHF.

This clonotype was seen a handful of times. The chain recombines TRBV12-3 or TRBV12-4 with TRBJ2-7, with a weak D call TRBD2 (7 bases). Trimming left V 9 bases short and J 2 bases short, with 17 bases between. This CDR3 spans 14 amino acids. CDR3 in amino acids: CASSLSGTTYEQYF. The CDR3 DNA sequence: TGTGCCAGTTCCCTCAGCGGGACAACCTACGAGCAGTACTTC.